The 32 T cell receptor beta chains below come from one sample, sequenced in a study of T cells in pancreatic ductal adenocarcinoma. Only in-frame clones appear in the TCRdb table, and some are missing; sequencing was by immunoSEQ multiplex PCR. The repertoire includes around 100,000 clones, about 95% of them detected once, and under 3.5% sits in the top ten. Selected pancreatic ductal adenocarcinoma patients had undergone surgery without neoadjuvant therapy. Sequencing was done on a sample of PBMCs. These receptors came from a human donor with pancreatic ductal adenocarcinoma.

The V call is TRBV5-1, the J call TRBJ2-3; maybe TRBD2 (5 bases). This CDR3 spans 15 amino acids. Per germline, CDR1 SGHRS and CDR2 YFSETQ. V lost 0 bases, J lost 4 bases, and 12 bases lay in between. For the CDR3, the DNA is TGCGCCAGCAGCTTGGGCCAAGGGAGCGCAGATACGCAGTATTTT. It codes for CASSLGQGSADTQYF.

The chain carries TRBV11-3 and TRBJ2-7; D gene unclear. The CDR3 totals 13 residues. V was cut by 3 bases and J by 3 bases, with 9 bases left in between. Per germline, CDR1 SGHNT and CDR2 YENEEA. In nucleotides, the CDR3 is TGTGCCAGCAGCTTTGGAAGCGACTACGAGCAGTACTTC. Translating it yields CASSFGSDYEQYF.

CDR3 sequence reads: CAWSVRGSNQPQHF. The CDR3 nucleotides are TGTGCCTGGAGTGTACGCGGAAGCAATCAGCCCCAGCATTTT. The chain recombines TRBV30 with TRBJ1-5; D is ambiguous. V was cut by 0 bases and J by 1 base, with 7 bases left in between. Germline assignment: CDR1 GTSNPN and CDR2 SVGIG (reference sequence). The length of the CDR3 is 14 residues.

The chain is built from TRBV5-5 and TRBJ1-1; D is uncertain. V was trimmed by 0 bases and J by 1 base, leaving 7 bases between them. The CDR3 is 14 amino acids. From germline, CDR1 is SGHKS and CDR2 YYEKEE (reference sequence). CDR3 protein: CASSLASGNTEAFF. DNA of the CDR3: TGTGCCAGCAGCTTGGCATCCGGGAACACTGAAGCTTTCTTT.

The rearrangement links TRBV5-4 to TRBJ2-2; a weak D match, TRBD2 (5 bases). CDR3 length: 15 amino acids. The V end was cut by 2 bases, the J end by 0 bases, with 8 bases between. Germline CDR1 reads SGHNT; CDR2 reads YYREEE (reference sequence). This chain's CDR3 is CASSLTGTNTGELFF. CDR3 in DNA: TGTGCCAGCAGCTTAACGGGAACGAACACCGGGGAGCTGTTTTTT.

The V gene is TRBV6-1, the J gene TRBJ2-1; D remains ambiguous. CDR3 length equals 14 residues. The germline gives CDR1 MNHNS, CDR2 SASEGT. The CDR3 DNA sequence: TGTTCAACATCCGTAGGCGGCAGTTACAATGAGCAGTTCTTC. It codes for CSTSVGGSYNEQFF.

The chain links TRBV6-6 to TRBJ1-5; D not resolved. CDR3 length equals 13 residues. CDR1 is MNHNY, CDR2 SVGAGI, per germline (reference sequence). V was cut by 5 bases and J by 10 bases, with 15 bases left in between. The CDR3 bases are TGTGCCAGCAGTCAAGAGCGAGCCAGCCCCCAGCATTTT. It translates to CASSQERASPQHF.

CDR3 coding DNA: TGCGCCAGCAGCTTTGGCCTCCGGGGGGGTGAAAAACTGTTTTTT. It is translated as CASSFGLRGGEKLFF. The chain links TRBV5-1 to TRBJ1-4, with D perhaps TRBD1 (5 bases). The CDR3 covers 15 residues. In germline, CDR1 is SGHRS, CDR2 YFSETQ. The ends were cut back, 2 bases at V and 7 bases at J, with 15 bases in the middle.

V usage is TRBV5-1 and J usage is TRBJ2-7; TRBD1 is a possible D gene (6 bases). The V gene's germline CDR1 is SGHRS and CDR2 YFSETQ. V lost 4 bases to trimming and J lost 3 bases, with 17 bases between them. This CDR3 region has 15 residues. The CDR3 region has the DNA TGCGCCAGCAGCGCCGCCCCAGGGGCCAACTACGAGCAGTACTTC. Its protein is CASSAAPGANYEQYF.

This chain connects TRBV7-6 to TRBJ2-1, with a possible D match to TRBD2 (6 bases). Trimming pared 1 base from V and 2 bases from J, leaving 15 bases between. The CDR3 consists of 17 residues. Germline lookup yields CDR1 SGHVS and CDR2 FNYEAQ. For the CDR3, the DNA is TGTGCCAGCAGCTTAGGGGTGGGCGGGATCGCCTACAATGAGCAGTTCTTC. Translation gives CASSLGVGGIAYNEQFF.

This chain connects TRBV9 to TRBJ2-7; 10 positions agree with TRBD2. CDR1 and CDR2 from the germline V gene are SGDLS and YYNGEE. There are 15 residues in the CDR3. Germline trimming cut 3 bases from V and 3 bases from J; bases unmatched to any gene: 6. Here the CDR3 reads CASSGGLADHYEQYF. As DNA, the CDR3 is TGTGCCAGCAGCGGTGGACTAGCGGATCACTACGAGCAGTACTTC.

This chain uses TRBV5-4 with TRBJ2-7; TRBD1 might be the D (5 bases). Germline CDR1 and CDR2: SGHNT and YYREEE (reference sequence). The CDR3 covers 13 residues. The V gene lost 1 base and the J gene lost 6 bases, with 11 bases spanning the gap. The DNA for the CDR3 is TGTGCCAGCAGCTTGAACTACCAGGGCGAGCAGTACTTC. It yields the protein CASSLNYQGEQYF.

The DNA of the CDR3 is TGTGCCAGCTCACCGAGTAGGGACAGTTCCTACGAGCAGTACTTC. Translation gives CASSPSRDSSYEQYF. The gene calls are TRBV18 and TRBJ2-7; 7 bases map to TRBD1. The V segment lost 3 bases and the J segment 1 base; nucleotides outside the gene matches: 6. This CDR3 has 15 residues. Germline V lookup: CDR1 KGHSH, CDR2 LQKENI.

The genes are TRBV5-1 and TRBJ1-1; D is uncertain. CDR1 is SGHRS, CDR2 YFSETQ, per germline. This CDR3 is 14 amino acids long. Trimming cost V 4 bases and J 1 base, with 11 bases left between them. The CDR3 coding sequence is TGCGCCAGCAGCGGTAGTCCCCCGAACACTGAAGCTTTCTTT. This encodes CASSGSPPNTEAFF.

This clone was picked up one time. This chain uses TRBV2 with TRBJ1-2; TRBD1 matches at 8 bases. The ends lost 1 base at V and 5 bases at J; junction bases unmatched: 0. CDR1 and CDR2 from the germline V gene are SNHLY and FYNNEI. The CDR3 is 13 amino acids. The DNA for the CDR3 is TGTGCCAGCAGTGAAGGACAGGGGTATGGCTACACCTTC. This gives the protein CASSEGQGYGYTF.

V and J are TRBV4-1 and TRBJ2-3, with a weak D call TRBD1 (6 bases). Germline V lookup: CDR1 MGHRA, CDR2 YSYEKL. Trimming pared 4 bases from V and 4 bases from J, leaving 21 bases between. The CDR3 runs to 17 residues. The CDR3 bases are TGCGCCAGCAGCCGGGGGCAGGGCCCCAAAGGGGCAGATACGCAGTATTTT. Amino acid sequence: CASSRGQGPKGADTQYF.

The DNA for the CDR3 is TGTGCCAGCAGCCCTACGACAGGAATAAACGAGCAGTACTTC. The encoded protein is CASSPTTGINEQYF. The chain is built from TRBV7-9 and TRBJ2-7; maybe TRBD1 (6 bases). V lost 5 bases to trimming and J lost 5 bases, with 16 bases between them. Germline values: CDR1 SEHNR, CDR2 FQNEAQ (reference sequence). The CDR3 has 14 amino acids. Filled out from reference TRBV7-9 and TRBJ2-7, the complete variable domain reads DTGVSQNPRHKITKRGQNVTFRCDPISEHNRLYWYRQTLGQGPEFLTYFQNEAQLEKSRLLSDRFSAERPKGSFSTLEIQRTEQGDSAMYLCASSPTTGINEQYFGPGTRLTVT.

The sample holds one count of this clone. The CDR3 sequence: CSVDRTGGYEEAFF. DNA of the CDR3: TGCAGCGTTGACCGGACAGGGGGCTATGAAGAAGCTTTCTTT. J is TRBJ1-1 and V is TRBV29-1; 11 bases map to TRBD1. J was trimmed by 8 bases and V by 3 bases; bases with no gene match: 8. The CDR3 has 14 residues. From germline, CDR1 is SQVTM and CDR2 ANQGSEA.

V and J are TRBV7-3 and TRBJ2-7; 11 bases align to TRBD1. This CDR3 comprises 15 residues. The V gene's germline CDR1 is SGHTA and CDR2 FQGTGA. Trimming cost V 5 bases and J 5 bases; bases outside gene matches: 8. The CDR3 region has the DNA TGTGCCAGCAGCCTTGGACAGGGGGCACTTAACGAGCAGTACTTC. Translating gives CASSLGQGALNEQYF.

The chain has TRBV18 and TRBJ2-4; D might be TRBD1 (6 bases). This CDR3 contains 13 residues. Per the germline V gene, CDR1 is KGHSH and CDR2 is LQKENI. V lost 3 bases, J lost 7 bases, and 10 bases lay in between. CDR3: CASSPQGPNIQYF. DNA of the CDR3: TGTGCCAGCTCACCTCAGGGGCCCAACATTCAGTACTTC.

This chain uses TRBV28 with TRBJ2-7, with 10 bases that match TRBD1. V dropped 5 bases and J dropped 4; count of bases not matched to a gene: 8. The germline V gene has CDR1 MDHEN and CDR2 SYDVKM. This CDR3 has 15 amino acids. CDR3 nucleotide sequence: TGTGCCAGCAGTCGGGGGGGACAGGGGTGGTACGAGCAGTACTTC. It translates to CASSRGGQGWYEQYF.

The J gene is TRBJ2-1, the V gene TRBV5-5, with TRBD2 matching over 16 bases. The CDR3 is 17 amino acids. CDR1 is SGHKS and CDR2 is YYEKEE in the germline V gene (reference sequence). V dropped 3 bases and J dropped 3; count of bases not matched to a gene: 3. The chain's CDR3 is CASSSGLAGGGYNEQFF. DNA for the CDR3: TGTGCCAGCAGCTCGGGACTAGCGGGAGGGGGCTACAATGAGCAGTTCTTC.

V is TRBV4-1 and J is TRBJ2-7; weak D call: TRBD1 (6 bases). The CDR3 consists of 17 residues. Trimming pared 6 bases from V and 3 bases from J, leaving 24 bases between. CDR1 and CDR2 from the germline V gene are MGHRA and YSYEKL. The CDR3 reads CASRPETDSSRNYEQYF. The CDR3 DNA follows: TGCGCCAGCAGACCAGAAACGGACAGTTCAAGAAACTACGAGCAGTACTTC.

V and J are TRBV2 and TRBJ2-1; D perhaps matches TRBD2 (5 bases). Germline lookup yields CDR1 SNHLY and CDR2 FYNNEI. The length of the CDR3 is 11 residues. Trimming shortened V by 10 bases and J by 9 bases, and 13 bases separated the two germline ends. DNA for the CDR3: TGTGCCACCGCCCGGGGAGTTGAGCAGTTCTTC. It specifies CATARGVEQFF.

The chain couples TRBV27 to TRBJ1-5; no clear D. CDR3 length: 14 residues. Germline V gene lookup returns CDR1 MNHEY and CDR2 SMNVEV (reference sequence). V lost 3 bases and J 7 bases, leaving 13 bases between the germline ends. The CDR3 reads CASSLASGWQPQHF. The CDR3 DNA is TGTGCCAGCAGTTTGGCATCGGGGTGGCAGCCCCAGCATTTT.

The genes are TRBV28 and TRBJ1-2, with TRBD1 identical over 7 bases. Germline-derived CDR1 and CDR2 are MDHEN and SYDVKM. This CDR3 is built from 12 residues. Trimming cost V 5 bases and J 8 bases; bases outside gene matches: 5. CDR3 amino acids: CASSTGVGGYTF. The DNA of the CDR3 is TGTGCCAGCAGTACAGGGGTCGGCGGCTACACCTTC.

The V and J genes are TRBV18 and TRBJ2-7; 7 nucleotides line up with TRBD1. The germline V gene encodes CDR1 KGHSH and CDR2 LQKENI. Trimming at V came to 6 bases and at J to 3 bases, leaving 8 bases not matched to a gene. CDR3 size: 14 residues. The CDR3 DNA reads as TGTGCCAGCTCGCCCCCGGGACAGAGCTACGAGCAGTACTTC. Amino acid sequence: CASSPPGQSYEQYF.

The V and J genes are TRBV16 and TRBJ2-7, with a tentative D call TRBD1 (5 bases). The CDR3 consists of 14 residues. CDR1 is KGHSY and CDR2 is FQNENV in the germline V gene. With 3 bases removed from V and 2 bases from J, the gap between germline ends came to 11 bases. The CDR3 here is CASSHVGAPYEQYF. The CDR3 DNA is TGTGCCAGCAGCCACGTAGGGGCTCCCTACGAGCAGTACTTC.

Of note for this clone: The germline gene is not matched at one end of the junction; a read error may be the cause. The chain employs TRBV29-1 and TRBJ1-1; D gene ambiguous. Germline V gene data show CDR1 as SQVTM and CDR2 as ANQGSEA. The CDR3 runs to 14 residues. CDR3 loop: CSVEGEYWNSEAFF. In DNA form, the CDR3 reads TGCAGCGTTGAGGGCGAGTACTGGAACTCTGAAGCTTTCTTT.

V gene TRBV2 combines with J gene TRBJ2-5, with 7 bases that match TRBD1. Unmatched junction bases numbered 5, after V lost 3 bases and J lost 4 bases. The CDR3 totals 14 residues. CDR1 is SNHLY, CDR2 FYNNEI, per germline. Here the CDR3 reads CASSEDRNRETQYF. CDR3 DNA sequence: TGTGCCAGCAGTGAGGACAGGAATAGAGAGACCCAGTACTTC.

V and J are TRBV18 and TRBJ2-7, with 9 nucleotides matching TRBD2. Germline assignment: CDR1 KGHSH and CDR2 LQKENI. This CDR3 spans 16 amino acids. V lost 5 bases to trimming and J lost 3 bases; unmatched junction nucleotides: 11. The CDR3 loop is CASSTPPSGTLYEQYF. The DNA of the CDR3 is TGTGCCAGCTCAACCCCCCCTAGCGGGACTCTCTACGAGCAGTACTTC.

As DNA, the CDR3 is TGTGCCAGCGGACAGGGGAACACCGGGGAGCTGTTTTTT. Its protein product is CASGQGNTGELFF. The rearrangement uses TRBV6-5 and TRBJ2-2, with 8 bases matching TRBD1. The CDR3 is 13 amino acids. The V segment lost 8 bases and the J segment 1 base; nucleotides outside the gene matches: 0. The germline gives CDR1 MNHEY, CDR2 SVGAGI.